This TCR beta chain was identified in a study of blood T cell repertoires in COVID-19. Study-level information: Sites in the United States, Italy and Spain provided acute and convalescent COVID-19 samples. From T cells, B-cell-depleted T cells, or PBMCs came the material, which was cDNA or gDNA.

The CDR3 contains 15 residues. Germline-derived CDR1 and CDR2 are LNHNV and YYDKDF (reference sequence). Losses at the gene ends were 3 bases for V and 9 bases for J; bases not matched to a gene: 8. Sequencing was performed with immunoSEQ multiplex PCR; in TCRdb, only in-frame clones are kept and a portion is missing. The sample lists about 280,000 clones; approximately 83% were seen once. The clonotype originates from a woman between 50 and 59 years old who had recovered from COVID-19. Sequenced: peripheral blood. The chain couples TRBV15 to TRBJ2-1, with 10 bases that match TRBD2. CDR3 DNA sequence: TGTGCCACCAGCAGGCCGGGACTAGCGCACATTGAGCAGTTCTTC. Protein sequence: CATSRPGLAHIEQFF.